This T cell receptor (beta chain) was identified in a study of blood T cell repertoires in COVID-19. On the study more broadly: Samples representing acute and convalescent COVID-19 were sourced from the United States, Italy and Spain.

The protocol was immunoSEQ multiplex PCR, while the TCRdb copy is restricted to in-frame clones and leaves out a portion. The sample shows hundreds of thousands of clones, more than 70% of them seen only once. The CDR3 loop spans 16 amino acids. Germline V lookup: CDR1 LGHNA, CDR2 YSLEER. Trimming removed 1 base from V and 3 bases from J; junction bases left unmatched: 5. The chain employs TRBV4-3 and TRBJ2-2, with 7 bases that match TRBD2. The source material was PBMCs or T cells enriched from blood (not recorded which). This TCR was recovered from a woman in her sixties in a cohort exposed to, infected with or recovered from COVID-19 (not recorded which). CDR3 in amino acids: CASSQVGGRDTGELFF. CDR3 bases: TGCGCCAGCAGCCAAGTAGGCGGGAGAGACACCGGGGAGCTGTTTTTT.